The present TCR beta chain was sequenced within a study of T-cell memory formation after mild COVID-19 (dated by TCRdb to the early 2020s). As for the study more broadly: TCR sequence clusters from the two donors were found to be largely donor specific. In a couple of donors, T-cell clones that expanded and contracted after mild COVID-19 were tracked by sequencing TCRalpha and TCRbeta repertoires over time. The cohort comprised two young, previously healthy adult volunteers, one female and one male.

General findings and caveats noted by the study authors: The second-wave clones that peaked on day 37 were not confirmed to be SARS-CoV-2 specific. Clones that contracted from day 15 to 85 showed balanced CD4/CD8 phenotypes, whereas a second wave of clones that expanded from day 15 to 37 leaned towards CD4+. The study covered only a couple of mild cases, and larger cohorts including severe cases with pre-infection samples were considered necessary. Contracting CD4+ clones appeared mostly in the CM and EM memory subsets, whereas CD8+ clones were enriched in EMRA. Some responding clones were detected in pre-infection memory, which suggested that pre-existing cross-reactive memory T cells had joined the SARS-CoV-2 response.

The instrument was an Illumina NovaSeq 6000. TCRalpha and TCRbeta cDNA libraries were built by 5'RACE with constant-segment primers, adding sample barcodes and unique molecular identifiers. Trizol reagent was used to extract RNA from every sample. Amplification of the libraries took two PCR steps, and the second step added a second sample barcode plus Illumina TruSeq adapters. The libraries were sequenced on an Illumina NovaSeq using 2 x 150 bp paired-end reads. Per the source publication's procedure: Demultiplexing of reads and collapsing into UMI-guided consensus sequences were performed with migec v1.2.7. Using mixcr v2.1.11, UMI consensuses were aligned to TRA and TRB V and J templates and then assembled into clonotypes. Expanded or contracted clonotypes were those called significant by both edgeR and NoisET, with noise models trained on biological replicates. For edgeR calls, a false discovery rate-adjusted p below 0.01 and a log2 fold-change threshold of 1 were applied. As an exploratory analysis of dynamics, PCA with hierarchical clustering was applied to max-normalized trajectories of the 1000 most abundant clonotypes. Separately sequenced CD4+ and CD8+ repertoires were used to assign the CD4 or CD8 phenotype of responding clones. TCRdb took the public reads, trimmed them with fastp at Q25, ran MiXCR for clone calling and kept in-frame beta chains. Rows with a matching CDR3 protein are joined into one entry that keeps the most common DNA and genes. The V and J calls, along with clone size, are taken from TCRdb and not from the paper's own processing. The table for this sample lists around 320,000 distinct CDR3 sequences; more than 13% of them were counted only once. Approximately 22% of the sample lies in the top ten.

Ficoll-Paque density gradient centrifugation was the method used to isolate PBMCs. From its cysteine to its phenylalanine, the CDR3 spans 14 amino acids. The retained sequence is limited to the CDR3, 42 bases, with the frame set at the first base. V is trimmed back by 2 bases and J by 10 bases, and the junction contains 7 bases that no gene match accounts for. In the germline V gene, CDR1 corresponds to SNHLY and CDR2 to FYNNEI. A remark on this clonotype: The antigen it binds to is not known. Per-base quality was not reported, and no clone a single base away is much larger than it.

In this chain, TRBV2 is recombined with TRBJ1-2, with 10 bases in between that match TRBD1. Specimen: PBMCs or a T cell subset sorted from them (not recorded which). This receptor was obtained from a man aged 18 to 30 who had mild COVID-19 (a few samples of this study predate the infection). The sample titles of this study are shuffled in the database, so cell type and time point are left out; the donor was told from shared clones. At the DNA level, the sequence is TGTGCCAGCAGTGAAAATACCGGGACAGGGGACTACACCTTC. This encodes CASSENTGTGDYTF.